This TCR beta chain was documented in a study of control samples from healthy donors and cancer patients. V was clipped by 6 bases and J by 5 bases, with 11 bases between them. The CDR3 is made up of 12 amino acids. Germline lookup yields CDR1 SQVTM and CDR2 ANQGSEA. The data were produced by immunoSEQ multiplex PCR, yet TCRdb's version contains in-frame clones alone and is incomplete. The repertoire holds about 49,000 clones, with about 86% as singletons. Sample: PBMCs. The chain uses TRBV29-1 and TRBJ2-1; D is uncertain. This clonotype was sampled from a woman aged 50 to 60 with lung cancer. DNA of the CDR3: TGCAGCGTAAAACGGACCGACAATGAGCAGTTCTTC. As protein: CSVKRTDNEQFF.